The 27 T cell receptor beta chains below come from one sample, sequenced in a study of chemoradiotherapy in HPV16-positive cancers (dated by TCRdb to about 2022). The method was the immunoSEQ multiplex PCR assay. Held by TCRdb, this immuneACCESS table contains in-frame sequences only and omits some clones. Under half of the omission traces to an unresolved V gene where checked; the cause of the rest is unknown. This sample has almost 3,000 clones in its table, and roughly 87% of those were observed once. The leading ten clones occupy about 3.1% of the sample. Sequences were derived from tumor tissue, sampled from a patient who underwent chemoradiotherapy. The receptors originated from a human donor with HPV-associated anogenital cancer.

The J gene is TRBJ2-7, the V gene TRBV19, with D possibly being TRBD2 (5 bases). The CDR3 sequence is 15 residues long. The germline CDR1 and CDR2 sequences are LNHDA and SQIVND (reference sequence). Deletions cut 1 base from V and 6 bases from J, with 16 bases between. Here the CDR3 DNA reads TGTGCCAGTAGTATAGTGCCACAGCCGCTAGCCGAGCAGTACTTC. Protein: CASSIVPQPLAEQYF.

The chain employs TRBV7-9 and TRBJ1-3; no firm D call. The CDR3 sequence is 14 residues long. The germline V gene encodes CDR1 SEHNR and CDR2 FQNEAQ (reference sequence). Trimming removed 2 bases at V and 0 bases at J, with 5 bases between. This chain's CDR3 is CASSLSSSGNTIYF. For the CDR3, the DNA is TGTGCCAGCAGCTTATCCAGCTCTGGAAACACCATATATTTT.

The rearrangement joins TRBV18 to TRBJ2-2; D might be TRBD1 (5 bases). Trimming shortened V by 3 bases and J by 1 base, and 12 bases separated the two germline ends. Germline V CDR1 and CDR2: KGHSH, LQKENI. The CDR3 has 16 residues. CDR3 protein: CASSPSPGLNTGELFF. The CDR3 region has the DNA TGTGCCAGCTCACCCTCCCCAGGGTTGAACACCGGGGAGCTGTTTTTT. The whole variable domain, filled in from reference TRBV18 and TRBJ2-2, reads NAGVMQNPRHLVRRRGQEARLRCSPMKGHSHVYWYRQLPEEGLKFMVYLQKENIIDESGMPKERFSAEFPKEGPSILRIQQVVRGDSAAYFCASSPSPGLNTGELFFGEGSRLTVL.

The chain couples TRBV19 to TRBJ2-7, with 9 bases lining up with TRBD2. Germline CDR1 reads LNHDA; CDR2 reads SQIVND (reference sequence). CDR3 length: 15 residues. The ends lost 5 bases at V and 7 bases at J; junction bases unmatched: 12. For the CDR3, the DNA is TGTGCCAGTAGTCCTCGACTAGCGGACCCTAGAGAGCAGTACTTC. Encoded protein: CASSPRLADPREQYF. The variable domain in full, completed from reference TRBV19 and TRBJ2-7, reads DGGITQSPKYLFRKEGQNVTLSCEQNLNHDAMYWYRQDPGQGLRLIYYSQIVNDFQKGDIAEGYSVSREKKESFPLTVTSAQKNPTAFYLCASSPRLADPREQYFGPGTRLTVT.

This clone was counted a few times. The chain is built from TRBV2 and TRBJ1-2, with D possibly being TRBD1 (5 bases). Trimming took 5 bases from V and 0 from J, leaving 16 bases between them. Germline V gene lookup returns CDR1 SNHLY and CDR2 FYNNEI. The CDR3 is made up of 16 amino acids. The CDR3: CASSPELQATNYGYTF. The CDR3 nucleotides are TGTGCCAGCAGTCCAGAGTTACAGGCAACTAACTATGGCTACACCTTC.

The chain couples TRBV5-6 to TRBJ2-1; 8 bases are a match to TRBD2. Trimming at V came to 4 bases and at J to 3 bases, leaving 6 bases not matched to a gene. Germline V gene data show CDR1 as SGHDT and CDR2 as YYEEEE. The CDR3 extends over 15 amino acids. CDR3: CASSLGLAYYNEQFF. The DNA for the CDR3 is TGTGCCAGCAGCCTAGGACTAGCCTACTACAATGAGCAGTTCTTC.

The chain carries TRBV28 and TRBJ1-1; D is ambiguous. The CDR3 runs 15 residues. Germline CDR1 is MDHEN and CDR2 is SYDVKM. V was clipped by 3 bases and J by 3 bases, with 14 bases between them. CDR3 protein: CASSFSLGAHTEAFF. The CDR3 region has the DNA TGTGCCAGCAGTTTCAGTCTAGGTGCGCACACTGAAGCTTTCTTT.

The V call is TRBV7-9, the J call TRBJ2-7; a possible D gene is TRBD2 (6 bases). Per germline, CDR1 SEHNR and CDR2 FQNEAQ (reference sequence). Trimming stripped 5 bases from V and 2 bases from J, with 16 bases between. This CDR3 is 15 amino acids long. The CDR3 loop is CASSKLAAEPYEQYF. In nucleotides, the CDR3 is TGTGCCAGCAGCAAATTAGCGGCTGAACCCTACGAGCAGTACTTC. Looking up the rest from reference TRBV7-9 and TRBJ2-7 gives the full variable domain: DTGVSQNPRHKITKRGQNVTFRCDPISEHNRLYWYRQTLGQGPEFLTYFQNEAQLEKSRLLSDRFSAERPKGSFSTLEIQRTEQGDSAMYLCASSKLAAEPYEQYFGPGTRLTVT.

This clone was found once. The chain links TRBV13 to TRBJ2-7; D is possibly TRBD2 (6 bases). Germline loops: CDR1 PRHDT, CDR2 FYEKMQ (reference sequence). V lost 5 bases, J lost 4 bases, and 24 bases lay in between. The CDR3 runs to 17 residues. This chain's CDR3 is CASSQSLARDLRYEQYF. In DNA, the CDR3 is TGTGCCAGCAGCCAGAGTTTGGCCCGGGACTTAAGATACGAGCAGTACTTC.

The chain joins TRBV18 to TRBJ2-7, with D possibly TRBD1 on 5 matching bases. V was trimmed by 4 bases and J by 0 bases, leaving 10 bases between them. This CDR3 region has 14 residues. CDR1 and CDR2 from the germline V gene are KGHSH and LQKENI. In nucleotides, the CDR3 is TGTGCCAGCTCACTCTCGGACAACTCCTACGAGCAGTACTTC. Residues: CASSLSDNSYEQYF.

This rearrangement joins TRBV4-3 to TRBJ2-6, with 7 nucleotides matching TRBD2. Germline lookup yields CDR1 LGHNA and CDR2 YSLEER. V was clipped by 0 bases and J by 2 bases; unmatched bases: 1. The CDR3 totals 16 residues. DNA of the CDR3: TGCGCCAGCAGCCAAGATGGGGGGGCTGGGGCCAACGTCCTGACTTTC. Translation: CASSQDGGAGANVLTF.

In its sample, this clone was seen a few times. The V gene is TRBV6-1, the J gene TRBJ1-5; 9 nucleotides line up with TRBD1. The CDR3 is 15 residues long. V shed 1 base and J 5 bases; nucleotides not matched to a gene: 3. The germline CDR1 and CDR2 sequences are MNHNS and SASEGT. The CDR3 reads CASSEGGQGYQPQHF. Here the CDR3 DNA reads TGTGCCAGCAGTGAAGGGGGACAGGGTTATCAGCCCCAGCATTTT.

V usage is TRBV6-5 and J usage is TRBJ1-3; D gene ambiguous. The CDR3 contains 13 residues. The ends were cut back, 2 bases at V and 0 bases at J, with 2 bases in the middle. Germline CDR1 MNHEY, CDR2 SVGAGI. The CDR3 spells CASSYGSGNTIYF. The CDR3 region has the DNA TGTGCCAGCAGTTACGGCTCTGGAAACACCATATATTTT.

The rearrangement uses TRBV25-1 and TRBJ1-4; D is undetermined. The V gene lost 1 base and the J gene lost 3 bases, with 12 bases spanning the gap. This CDR3 spans 16 amino acids. Germline V lookup: CDR1 MGHDK, CDR2 SYGVNS. CDR3 nucleotide sequence: TGTGCCAGCAGTGAATCCCGGGGTAGTGCTAATGAAAAACTGTTTTTT. Translation gives CASSESRGSANEKLFF.

The chain links TRBV25-1 to TRBJ1-2; 7 nucleotides agree with TRBD1. V shed 6 bases and J 4 bases; nucleotides not matched to a gene: 8. The CDR3 is 14 residues long. Germline assignment: CDR1 MGHDK and CDR2 SYGVNS. CDR3 protein: CASSSDRDGYGYTF. The DNA of the CDR3 is TGTGCCAGCAGCAGCGACAGGGACGGCTATGGCTACACCTTC.

The chain employs TRBV19 and TRBJ1-1; a weak D match, TRBD1 (6 bases). This CDR3 has 14 amino acids. Trimming took off 6 bases at V and 3 bases at J, with 14 bases between the two ends. CDR1 and CDR2 (germline): LNHDA, SQIVND (reference sequence). CDR3 protein: CASRVGGADTEAFF. For the CDR3, the DNA is TGTGCCAGTAGAGTGGGGGGGGCTGACACTGAAGCTTTCTTT.

This chain connects TRBV6-1 to TRBJ2-2; no definite D call. Germline V gives CDR1 MNHNS, CDR2 SASEGT. Deletions cut 4 bases from V and 3 bases from J, with 9 bases between. The CDR3 sequence is 14 residues long. The DNA of the CDR3 is TGTGCCAGCAGTGGGACGGACCACACCGGGGAGCTGTTTTTT. It translates to CASSGTDHTGELFF.

The V and J genes are TRBV27 and TRBJ2-7; D ambiguous. The germline CDR1 and CDR2 sequences are MNHEY and SMNVEV (reference sequence). V gave up 5 bases and J gave up 0 bases, with 11 bases separating them. The CDR3 runs 14 residues. This chain's CDR3 is CASSPRTVSYEQYF. DNA for the CDR3: TGTGCCAGCAGTCCTCGGACGGTCTCCTACGAGCAGTACTTC.

The J gene is TRBJ1-2, the V gene TRBV19, with D tentatively TRBD1 (5 bases). The CDR3 extends over 13 amino acids. CDR1 and CDR2 from the germline V gene are LNHDA and SQIVND (reference sequence). V was shortened by 10 bases and J by 4 bases, with 16 bases between the two germline ends. CDR3 loop: CATQGRRSYGYTF. The DNA of the CDR3 is TGTGCCACCCAGGGTCGTAGGAGCTATGGCTACACCTTC.

V gene TRBV19 combines with J gene TRBJ2-7; D unclear. The germline V gene encodes CDR1 LNHDA and CDR2 SQIVND (reference sequence). This CDR3 region has 13 residues. V shed 7 bases and J shed 3 bases, with 13 bases lying between them. The DNA for the CDR3 is TGTGCCAGTATGGGCCAGGATGGCTACGAGCAGTACTTC. Its translation is CASMGQDGYEQYF.

The rearrangement links TRBV19 to TRBJ2-1; 10 bases are a match to TRBD1. The V gene's germline CDR1 is LNHDA and CDR2 SQIVND (reference sequence). This CDR3 has 14 residues. V was clipped by 6 bases and J by 10 bases; unmatched bases: 9. The CDR3 reads CASSNRGQGWEQFF. The CDR3 DNA follows: TGTGCCAGTAGCAATAGGGGACAGGGGTGGGAGCAGTTCTTC. Full variable domain (rest looked up from reference TRBV19 and TRBJ2-1): DGGITQSPKYLFRKEGQNVTLSCEQNLNHDAMYWYRQDPGQGLRLIYYSQIVNDFQKGDIAEGYSVSREKKESFPLTVTSAQKNPTAFYLCASSNRGQGWEQFFGPGTRLTVL.

This sequence joins TRBV19 and TRBJ1-4; TRBD1 aligns across 8 bases. With V trimmed by 6 bases and J by 7 bases, 13 bases remained unmatched. The CDR3 loop spans 16 amino acids. Germline CDR1 is LNHDA and CDR2 is SQIVND (reference sequence). CDR3 nucleotides: TGTGCCAGTAGGCCCCGCGGCAGGGGGCATGGTGAAAAACTGTTTTTT. Protein sequence: CASRPRGRGHGEKLFF. The variable domain in full, completed from reference TRBV19 and TRBJ1-4, reads DGGITQSPKYLFRKEGQNVTLSCEQNLNHDAMYWYRQDPGQGLRLIYYSQIVNDFQKGDIAEGYSVSREKKESFPLTVTSAQKNPTAFYLCASRPRGRGHGEKLFFGSGTQLSVL.

V usage is TRBV7-2 and J usage is TRBJ2-3, with unresolved D. V was shortened by 3 bases and J by 3 bases, with 1 base between the two germline ends. Germline CDR1 SGHTA, CDR2 FQGNSA. The CDR3 is 11 residues long. The CDR3, as DNA: TGTGCCAGCAGCTTTACAGATACGCAGTATTTT. Amino acids: CASSFTDTQYF.

The J gene is TRBJ1-6, the V gene TRBV28; the D gene is possibly TRBD1 (6 bases). This CDR3 region has 13 residues. V lost 5 bases and J 9 bases, leaving 11 bases between the germline ends. The V gene's germline CDR1 is MDHEN and CDR2 SYDVKM. The CDR3 coding sequence is TGTGCCAGCAGTACAGGGATGCGTTCACCCCTCCACTTT. It encodes CASSTGMRSPLHF.

This clone was observed once. The chain joins TRBV19 to TRBJ1-1; maybe TRBD1 (5 bases). The CDR3 totals 16 residues. The germline gives CDR1 LNHDA, CDR2 SQIVND (reference sequence). The ends were cut back, 2 bases at V and 3 bases at J, with 16 bases in the middle. The CDR3 region is CASSIRDRLSDTEAFF. For the CDR3, the DNA is TGTGCCAGTAGTATAAGGGACCGGCTATCGGACACTGAAGCTTTCTTT.

The CDR3 is CASSPSFDGSLYGYTF. For the CDR3, the DNA is TGTGCCAGCAGCCCGAGTTTTGACGGCTCCCTCTATGGCTACACCTTC. V usage is TRBV11-2 and J usage is TRBJ1-2, with D unresolved. From germline, CDR1 is SGHAT and CDR2 FQNNGV. Trimming shortened V by 5 bases and J by 4 bases, and 20 bases separated the two germline ends. The CDR3 covers 16 residues. The full variable domain, rest sourced from reference TRBV11-2 and TRBJ1-2, is EAGVAQSPRYKIIEKRQSVAFWCNPISGHATLYWYQQILGQGPKLLIQFQNNGVVDDSQLPKDRFSAERLKGVDSTLKIQPAKLEDSAVYLCASSPSFDGSLYGYTFGSGTRLTVV.

A word on this clone: Additional DNA sequences in this sample encode the identical CDR3. V is TRBV28 and J is TRBJ2-7; tentative D call: TRBD2 (7 bases). Germline V gene data show CDR1 as MDHEN and CDR2 as SYDVKM. The CDR3 length is 14 residues. The V and J ends lost 2 bases and 2 bases respectively, with 10 bases between them. Here the CDR3 reads CASSLKGGAYEQYF. CDR3 bases: TGTGCCAGCAGTTTAAAGGGGGGGGCCTACGAGCAGTACTTC.